This TCR beta chain was sequenced for a study of blood T cell repertoires in COVID-19. The overall study: The United States, Italy and Spain provided the acute and convalescent COVID-19 samples. Sources were T cells, B-cell-depleted T cells, or PBMCs; the material itself was cDNA or gDNA.

This CDR3 comprises 15 residues. Germline V gene sequence: CDR1 MNHEY, CDR2 SMNVEV (reference sequence). The ends lost 6 bases at V and 10 bases at J; junction bases unmatched: 10. Data came from immunoSEQ multiplex PCR; TCRdb stores just in-frame clones and leaves some out. The sample holds approximately 250,000 clones, about 83% seen once. The chain is built from TRBV27 and TRBJ1-6, with 9 bases fitting TRBD1. The sequence was obtained from a middle-aged woman who had recovered from COVID-19. The sequenced sample consisted of peripheral blood. CDR3 nucleotide sequence: TGTGCCAGCAGCCAACAGGGGGCCCTTTACTCACCCCTCCACTTT. Encoded protein: CASSQQGALYSPLHF.